These 17 T cell receptor beta chains originate from one sample sequenced in a study of blood T cells in healthy people across ages. The use of a sample-barcoded 5' primer and a J-beta primer mix characterized a second PCR of about 7 to 12 cycles. Each CDR3 protein gets one entry after TCRdb re-called the 5' RACE reads with MiXCR. This sample has around 800,000 distinct CDR3 sequences; about a quarter occur once, and the top ten carry less than 3.5%. The data were also submitted as part of a second study, on T cells of mothers and their children.

The source material was blood. These receptors were collected from a boy between 5 and 17 years old in good health.

The V call is TRBV5-1, the J call TRBJ1-2, with 8 bases identical to TRBD1. Germline V gene lookup returns CDR1 SGHRS and CDR2 YFSETQ. With 4 bases clipped from V and 1 base from J, the junction kept 9 bases outside the gene matches. The CDR3 runs to 16 residues. The CDR3 loop reads CASSIWTGQINYGYTF. The CDR3 bases are TGCGCCAGCAGCATATGGACAGGGCAGATTAACTATGGCTACACCTTC.

The CDR3 region is CASSTMDRVGEKLFF. The CDR3 DNA follows: TGTGCCAGCAGTACGATGGACAGGGTCGGTGAAAAACTGTTTTTT. The rearrangement links TRBV27 to TRBJ1-4; TRBD1 agrees at 8 bases. Germline V gene sequence: CDR1 MNHEY, CDR2 SMNVEV (reference sequence). V was pared by 5 bases and J by 7 bases, with 9 bases of the junction left unmatched. The CDR3 consists of 15 residues.

This clonotype has more than one count but fewer than ten. The J gene is TRBJ2-3, the V gene TRBV2; D may be TRBD2 (5 bases). Germline values: CDR1 SNHLY, CDR2 FYNNEI. This CDR3 has 15 residues. V shed 6 bases and J shed 3 bases, with 16 bases lying between them. The CDR3 bases are TGTGCCAGCAGCAACATACCCCGGACTACAGATACGCAGTATTTT. This encodes CASSNIPRTTDTQYF.

This clonotype was seen only a few times. The V call is TRBV7-9, the J call TRBJ1-1, with a possible D match to TRBD1 (5 bases). The CDR3 extends over 15 amino acids. Trimming cost V 5 bases and J 3 bases, with 16 bases left between them. The germline V gene encodes CDR1 SEHNR and CDR2 FQNEAQ (reference sequence). CDR3 sequence reads: CASSPETDSYTEAFF. The CDR3 bases are TGTGCCAGCAGCCCAGAGACTGACAGTTACACTGAAGCTTTCTTT.

This chain connects TRBV30 to TRBJ2-7, with D tentatively TRBD1 (5 bases). CDR3 size: 13 residues. Per germline, CDR1 GTSNPN and CDR2 SVGIG (reference sequence). V gave up 2 bases and J gave up 4 bases, with 12 bases separating them. CDR3 residues: CAWSWGKQYEQYF. CDR3 bases: TGTGCCTGGAGTTGGGGCAAGCAGTACGAGCAGTACTTC.

The rearrangement uses TRBV18 and TRBJ1-4, with no clear D. CDR1 and CDR2 (germline): KGHSH, LQKENI. Between the trimmed V and J ends, which lost 2 bases and 5 bases, there was a span of 12 bases. The CDR3 covers 15 residues. The CDR3 is CASSPFEGRNEKLFF. CDR3 nucleotides: TGTGCCAGCTCACCATTTGAGGGAAGAAATGAAAAACTGTTTTTT.

The chain combines TRBV10-1 with TRBJ1-6, with D unresolved. CDR1 and CDR2 from the germline V gene are WNHNN and SYGVQD (reference sequence). With 9 bases removed from V and 9 bases from J, the gap between germline ends came to 15 bases. The CDR3 extends over 13 amino acids. The CDR3 DNA reads TGCGCCAGTGTCGGAGGGATGGTTTCACCCCTCCACTTT. It codes for CASVGGMVSPLHF.

The J gene is TRBJ1-2, the V gene TRBV4-1; D is unresolved. The CDR3 runs 14 residues. Germline values: CDR1 MGHRA, CDR2 YSYEKL. V was trimmed by 0 bases and J by 1 base, leaving 6 bases between them. The CDR3 DNA sequence: TGCGCCAGCAGCCAAGATCCGGGTAACTATGGCTACACCTTC. Protein product: CASSQDPGNYGYTF.

The chain uses TRBV20-1 and TRBJ2-7; 7 bases are a match to TRBD1. The CDR3 totals 14 residues. After removal of 4 bases from V and 2 bases from J, the junction contained 8 bases not matched to a gene. Germline CDR1 DFQATT, CDR2 SNEGSKA (reference sequence). CDR3 sequence: CSATGTALTYEQYF. Here the CDR3 DNA reads TGCAGTGCTACGGGGACAGCCCTTACCTACGAGCAGTACTTC.

This clonotype occurred a few times. The chain recombines TRBV6-6 with TRBJ1-4; D not resolved. V was pared by 5 bases and J by 8 bases, with 18 bases between. In germline, CDR1 is MNHNY, CDR2 SVGAGI (reference sequence). This CDR3 comprises 15 residues. In nucleotides, the CDR3 is TGTGCCAGCAGTGAGATTGGGGTGGTAGGAGAAAAACTGTTTTTT. It codes for CASSEIGVVGEKLFF.

Concerning this clonotype: The junction departs from germline at one end; a sequencing error may be responsible. The rearrangement joins TRBV7-6 to TRBJ2-5, with D possibly matching TRBD1 (5 bases). This CDR3 has 14 residues. Per the germline V gene, CDR1 is SGHVS and CDR2 is FNYEAQ. CDR3 loop: CASSLDRTREAQYF. As DNA, the CDR3 is TGTGCCAGCAGCTTAGACAGGACAAGAGAGGCCCAGTACTTC.

This clonotype was seen more than once but under ten times. The chain joins TRBV5-1 to TRBJ2-1, with D uncertain. This CDR3 is 12 amino acids long. Trimming took 4 bases from V and 9 from J, leaving 11 bases between them. CDR1 SGHRS and CDR2 YFSETQ come from the germline V gene. CDR3 residues: CASSPDTAEQFF. DNA of the CDR3: TGCGCCAGCAGCCCAGACACCGCTGAGCAGTTCTTC.

The V gene is TRBV7-2, the J gene TRBJ1-5, with 7 nucleotides matching TRBD1. CDR3 length: 16 residues. Germline CDR1 SGHTA, CDR2 FQGNSA. The V gene end was trimmed by 2 bases and the J gene end by 0 bases; junction bases not matched to a gene: 4. This CDR3 is CASSLRGGGSNQPQHF. The DNA of the CDR3 is TGTGCCAGCAGCTTAAGAGGGGGCGGTAGCAATCAGCCCCAGCATTTT.

This clonotype has only a few counts. Given a much more abundant clone one base away, this may be a read error. The chain combines TRBV5-1 with TRBJ2-1, with unresolved D. The germline gives CDR1 SGHRS, CDR2 YFSETQ. The V gene lost 2 bases and the J gene lost 12 bases, with 12 bases spanning the gap. The CDR3 consists of 12 residues. The CDR3 coding sequence is TGCGCCAGCAGCTTCACAATTGGTGGGCAGTTCTTC. It encodes CASSFTIGGQFF.

This clonotype was seen at least ten times. V usage is TRBV28 and J usage is TRBJ2-5; D call uncertain. The J call may not be correct, given that the DNA end is closer to TRBJ2-1. This CDR3 contains 13 residues. Per germline, CDR1 MDHEN and CDR2 SYDVKM. The CDR3 region has the DNA TGTGCCAGCATTCTAGGGCCCTCGCGGGAGCAGTTCTTC. Its protein is CASILGPSREQFF.

The genes are TRBV6-5 and TRBJ2-7; D gene uncertain. Looked up from germline, CDR1 is MNHEY and CDR2 is SVGAGI. This CDR3 has 14 residues. V was cut by 0 bases and J by 2 bases, with 8 bases left in between. DNA of the CDR3: TGTGCCAGCAGTTACTCGAACGGAGCCTACGAGCAGTACTTC. Translating gives CASSYSNGAYEQYF.

The V gene is TRBV10-3, the J gene TRBJ2-1, with 7 bases matching TRBD2. Germline V gene sequence: CDR1 ENHRY, CDR2 SYGVKD. This CDR3 has 14 residues. Trimming at V came to 9 bases and at J to 3 bases, leaving 8 bases not matched to a gene. For the CDR3, the DNA is TGTGCCATAAGCGCCACTAGCGACTACAATGAGCAGTTCTTC. This sequence encodes CAISATSDYNEQFF.